This T cell receptor (beta chain) was sequenced during a study of CD8+CD57+ T cells in acquired aplastic anemia. Study in general: Sorted CD4+ and CD8+ cells gave a mean 3.2 ug DNA, range roughly 0.18 to 27.4 ug.

The study profiled TCR beta VDJ and CDR3 using genomic DNA as template. TCRdb re-derived calls from the reads in MiXCR, one entry per CDR3 protein. The sample includes just over 150,000 distinct CDR3 sequences, 40% to 50% of them seen just once. CD8+CD57+ cell expansion had been shown by flow cytometry in patients chosen for sequencing. There were no patients without severe acquired aplastic anemia. Blood was sampled before the patients had received any therapy. This clonotype was observed at least ten times. CDR1 and CDR2 from the germline V gene are SNHLY and FYNNEI. The CDR3 has 12 amino acids. Trimming cost V 10 bases and J 8 bases, with 17 bases left between them.

The rearrangement links TRBV2 to TRBJ1-2; a possible D gene is TRBD1 (5 bases). This sequence was found in a human donor with aplastic anemia. The sample consisted of sorted CD4+, CD8+, or CD8+CD57+ T cells (not recorded which) from PBMCs. The CDR3 region is CATHPTGLGYTF. CDR3 in DNA: TGTGCCACCCACCCCACGGGGCTGGGCTACACCTTC.